This TCR beta chain was found in a study of cytomegalovirus exposure and HLA in healthy donors (dated by TCRdb to about 2017). Looking at the study overall: In an earlier analysis of 450 to 750 of the donors, less than 350 Gb of sequence data and 100 million or so unique TCR beta sequences from about 180 million T cells were reported. On average, 235,054 unique TCR beta nucleotide sequences were sequenced per donor among 350 to 400 genotyped donors of the cohort, with approximately 18% of those sequences being non-productive. Every discovery cohort repertoire had been produced on one sequencing platform. A separate validation cohort of some 130 different subjects was used in addition to the approximately 700-subject first cohort. High-throughput TCR immunosequencing, statistical association of individual TCRs with disease status, and machine learning were combined to predict cytomegalovirus infection status. An earlier analysis of 450 to 750 of the donors used high-throughput TCR beta sequencing to judge whether each TCR beta V gene segment behaved as functional or pseudogenic. Donor age, sex, ethnicity and CMV serostatus were compiled alongside the repertoire data. About 310 gigabases of sequencing data and approximately 93 million unique TCR sequences were included in an early release covering roughly 700 HLA-typed donors. Among the roughly 430 genotyped donors, under 90% belonged to the genetic ancestry cluster associated with self-reported Caucasian donors. A later genetic analysis used genome-wide SNP genotypes for 398 of the 666 donors, treating that subset as a discovery cohort. In a later analysis, previously published TCR beta repertoires from about 670 donors were re-analyzed and high-resolution HLA genotyping was added so that TCR occurrence patterns could be studied. Class I and class II HLA loci were covered by the typing at four-digit resolution. The study profiled the T cell repertoires of under 850 subjects by immunosequencing and related them to cytomegalovirus serostatus. The aim of the study was to test whether cataloging public T cell receptors could identify signatures of past pathogen exposure. Typing coverage differed by locus: A, B, C, DRB1 and DQB1 were typed in about 620-630 donors, DQA1 in about 560, DPA1 in 600 to 610, and DPB1 in about 450. Rather than drawing on any new phenotypic data, the later analysis identified candidate immune exposures from TCR beta sequences and the way those sequences occurred across donors. Because of strong linkage in the cohort, roughly 5 DR-DQ haplotypes were treated as single units for association and clustering.

Regarding this clone: Its antigen remains undetermined.

Study-wide conclusions, independent of this receptor: A few of the identified cytomegalovirus-associated TCR beta chains were confirmed in vitro to be specific for cytomegalovirus antigens. In a later analysis, 15,000 to 20,000 TCR beta sequences were associated with specific HLA alleles at a false discovery rate of 0.05. Some IMGT-functional V segments, including TRBV6-2 and TRBV6-3, could not be told apart with the 87-base-pair reads, so those segments were excluded. According to a later analysis, parvovirus B19, influenza, CMV and Epstein-Barr virus appeared linked to several top co-occurrence clusters. Presence/absence analyses assumed roughly uniform sequencing depth across donors, an assumption that may not hold. Most TCR sequences were observed very rarely across donors, whereas some public TCRs were present in many individuals. Only TCR beta chains were sequenced in this cohort, and the absence of alpha or paired-chain data limited detectable features. An association between a missense DCLRE1C variant and V-gene and J-gene trimming of TCR beta chains was found in a later genetic analysis and replicated in an independent cohort. Immune exposure information for the cohort was limited to CMV serostatus. The study gave a list of about 150 TCR beta chains associated with cytomegalovirus. In a later analysis, most CMV-associated TCR beta chains were found to appear HLA-restricted, with HLA associations seemingly driven largely by CMV exposure. In a later analysis, TCR association rates were found to vary across HLA loci, with the most associated TCRs seen for DRB1 alleles and the fewest for HLA-C alleles. Linkage disequilibrium might explain the correlated functional status among segregating V segments, but an unknown experimental factor could not be ruled out. An earlier analysis of around 540 of the donors showed that most TCR beta V segments appeared in productive rearrangements either about 87% or about 30% of the time, which broadly matched IMGT annotations. Because counts were too low, 15 to 20 rarely observed V segments, including chromosome 9 orphons, were excluded from the earlier analysis of some 540 of the donors. A further reported finding was that TCR beta sequences accurately predicted the HLA-A and HLA-B alleles for most subjects in the first cohort. Because HLA typing was missing for some donors at each locus, association tests included only the typed subset. A group of highly shared sequence variants was considered likely to be a technical artifact of the sequencing pipeline. When HLA alleles, especially DR and DQ, strongly co-occurred, attributing TCR associations to individual alleles was difficult. According to the authors, the approach could potentially be generalized to other disease states and immunological phenotypes. In a later analysis, HLA-associated TCR beta chains were found to be more clonally expanded and to have lower generation probabilities than equally common non-associated chains. The classifier was reported to diagnose cytomegalovirus status with high specificity and sensitivity in both the original and validation cohorts. Compared with the 666-donor mean, donors in an Asian-associated ancestry cluster had fewer N-insertions in productive TCRs, according to a later genetic analysis.

Libraries were built with the immunoSEQ multiplex PCR assay. For the multiplex PCR, a mixture combining 60 forward primers for TCR Vbeta segments and 13 reverse primers for TCR Jbeta segments was used. A multiplex PCR assay on genomic DNA amplified the CDR3 region of rearranged TCR beta genes. On the Illumina HiSeq System, the amplified TCR beta libraries were sequenced as 87-base-pair reads. The original methods were these. In a later analysis, 80 million or so unique TCR beta chains were counted across the roughly 670 repertoires, and roughly 11 million of these chains were shared by at least two donors. To remove PCR and sequencing errors, raw reads were error-corrected and collapsed into unique sequences using a nearest-neighbor algorithm that merged closely related sequences. To assign V, D and J gene segments, CDR3 sequences were aligned to IMGT reference sequences. For a sequence to be retained, at least a six-nucleotide match to both a V gene segment and a J gene segment was required. Rearrangements were called productive when the CDR3 lacked stop codons and stayed in frame with V and J; all others were non-productive. CDR3 was defined according to IMGT convention as the region running from the second conserved V-encoded cysteine to the conserved J-encoded phenylalanine. The earlier analysis of some 580 of the donors excluded any sequence lacking an unambiguous match to a single V gene segment. In an earlier analysis of a few hundred of the donors, V segments were called functional above 56.7% productive rearrangements and were called segregating when the between-donor standard deviation exceeded 5%. A statistical classification framework was developed to diagnose cytomegalovirus status using the catalog of TCR beta chain sequences. V and J gene assignment, in a later analysis, came from comparing TCR nucleotide sequences with IMGT/GENE-DB human TR gene sequences. Using the TCRdist pipeline, a later analysis assigned CDR3 sequences along with most-parsimonious VDJ recombination scenarios. In a later analysis, every TCR beta chain was defined by the combination of its CDR3 amino acid sequence and its V-gene family, and reads without a unique V-gene family were dropped. As a way to deal with suspected cross-contamination and a sequencing artifact, a later analysis dropped hundreds of nucleotide sequences that were highly shared and had low generation probability. In a later analysis, a clonal expansion index for each public chain was calculated from normalized within-repertoire ranks of inferred template counts. In a later analysis, generation probabilities were computed using a VDJ recombination model fitted to out-of-frame rearrangements, and the results were checked against IGoR. In a later analysis, hypergeometric tests were used to score TCR-TCR, TCR-HLA and TCR-CMV co-occurrence, with a repertoire-size bias correction applied to TCR pairs. In a later analysis, false discovery rates were estimated by permuting HLA or CMV assignments 20 times. In a later analysis, co-occurring TCRs were grouped using DBSCAN, with TCRdist sequence similarity added in when clustering inside HLA-allele-positive subsets. For co-occurrence clustering, repertoires with fewer than 30,000 or more than 120,000 public chains were excluded, along with five or six repertoires with anomalous nucleotide sharing. Held by TCRdb, this immuneACCESS table contains in-frame sequences only and omits some clones. Under half of the omission traces to an unresolved V gene where checked; the cause of the rest is unknown. For V, J and clone size, that table is used; D and trimming come from the DNA. The sample table holds 150,000 to 250,000 clones. The top ten hold less than 0.9% of the sample.

The CDR3, cysteine through phenylalanine, is 15 amino acids long. Only CDR3 DNA remains: 45 bases, in frame from the first base. The cohort comprised 666 healthy bone marrow donors. At the time of sampling, all cohort members were nominally healthy, though unrecorded immune exposures were likely present. The donor tested CMV seronegative and was one of the 352 seronegative cohort members. A peripheral blood sample was collected from each donor, and TCR beta sequencing was performed on peripheral blood mononuclear cells. The Qiagen DNeasy Blood Extraction Kit was used to extract genomic DNA from the blood cell samples.

Source material: PBMCs. This TCR was recovered from a boy between 10 and 17 years old in good health and CMV-seronegative. This sequence uses TRBV21-1 and TRBJ1-1. TRBV21-1 is marked as a pseudogene. The DNA is as follows: TGTGCCAGCAGCAAGGGAGGGCAGGGGCAAGCTGAAGCTTTCTTT. Its coded protein is CASSKGGQGQAEAFF.